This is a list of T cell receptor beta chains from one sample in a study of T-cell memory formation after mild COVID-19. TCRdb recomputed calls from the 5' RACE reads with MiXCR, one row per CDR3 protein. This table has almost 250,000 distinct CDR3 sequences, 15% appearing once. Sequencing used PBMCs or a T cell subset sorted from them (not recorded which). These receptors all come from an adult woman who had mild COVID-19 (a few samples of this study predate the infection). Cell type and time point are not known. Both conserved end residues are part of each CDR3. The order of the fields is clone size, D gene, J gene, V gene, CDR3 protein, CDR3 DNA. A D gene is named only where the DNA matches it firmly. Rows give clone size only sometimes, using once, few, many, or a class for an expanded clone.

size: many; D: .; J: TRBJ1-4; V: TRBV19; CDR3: CASSWATNEKLFF; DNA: TGTGCCAGTAGTTGGGCAACTAATGAAAAACTGTTTTTT
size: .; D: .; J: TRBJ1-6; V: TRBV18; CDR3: CASSQDRSPNSPLHF; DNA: TGTGCCAGCTCGCAGGACAGATCGCCCAATTCACCCCTCCACTTT
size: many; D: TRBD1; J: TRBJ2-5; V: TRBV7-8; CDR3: CASSLGTDPKETQYF; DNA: TGTGCCAGCAGCCTCGGGACAGACCCAAAAGAGACCCAGTACTTC
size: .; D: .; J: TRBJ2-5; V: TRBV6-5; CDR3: CASRLMKTQYF; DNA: TGTGCCAGCAGACTAATGAAGACCCAGTACTTC
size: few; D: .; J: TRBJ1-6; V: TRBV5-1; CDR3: CASSLAGTADSPLHF; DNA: TGCGCCAGCAGCTTGGCCGGGACGGCTGATTCACCCCTCCACTTT
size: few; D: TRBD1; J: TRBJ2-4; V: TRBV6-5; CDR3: CASGRDRGIWYF; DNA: TGTGCCAGCGGCCGGGACAGGGGGATTTGGTACTTC
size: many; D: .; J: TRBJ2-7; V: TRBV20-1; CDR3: CSSYDPKLGYEQYF; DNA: TGCAGTTCCTATGATCCTAAGTTGGGCTACGAGCAGTACTTC
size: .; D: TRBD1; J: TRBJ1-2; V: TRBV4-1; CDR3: CASSQGRQGNYGYTF; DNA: TGCGCCAGCAGCCAAGGCCGACAGGGTAACTATGGCTACACCTTC
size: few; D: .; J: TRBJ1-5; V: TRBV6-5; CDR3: CASSSGRGKPQHF; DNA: TGTGCCAGCAGTTCCGGACGGGGTAAGCCCCAGCATTTT
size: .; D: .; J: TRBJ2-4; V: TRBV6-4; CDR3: CASTDPSENIQYF; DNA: TGTGCCAGCACTGACCCCTCCGAGAACATTCAGTACTTC
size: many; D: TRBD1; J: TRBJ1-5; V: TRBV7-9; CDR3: CASSAGQYSNQPQHF; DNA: TGTGCCAGCAGCGCGGGACAGTATAGCAATCAGCCCCAGCATTTT